These 23 T cell receptor beta chains were sequenced from one sample in a study of T cell repertoires in cytomegalovirus infection. TCRdb called the reads again in MiXCR, with one record for every CDR3 protein. The sample has a few hundred thousand distinct CDR3 sequences, more than 20% seen once. These TCRs are of unknown antigen specificity. The source was cultured PBMCs, collected from culture after CMV antigen stimulation. These receptors originate from a human donor in good health (CMV status not recorded). Some clones in this sample may be carry-over from other donors' samples.

J is TRBJ2-7 and V is TRBV7-6, with D perhaps TRBD2 (6 bases). The CDR3 runs to 13 residues. The germline CDR1 and CDR2 sequences are SGHVS and FNYEAQ. Trimming removed 5 bases at V and 3 bases at J, with 11 bases between. The CDR3 here is CASSPAGSYEQYF. The DNA for the CDR3 is TGTGCCAGCAGCCCCGCGGGGAGCTACGAGCAGTACTTC. Full variable domain (missing parts from reference TRBV7-6 and TRBJ2-7): GAGVSQSPRYKVTKRGQDVALRCDPISGHVSLYWYRQALGQGPEFLTYFNYEAQQDKSGLPNDRFSAERPEGSISTLTIQRTEQRDSAMYRCASSPAGSYEQYFGPGTRLTVT.

Only a few counts were recorded for this clonotype. The chain carries TRBV20-1 and TRBJ2-1, with a tentative D call TRBD1 (5 bases). Germline CDR1 DFQATT, CDR2 SNEGSKA (reference sequence). The CDR3 has 15 residues. Between the trimmed V and J ends, which lost 3 bases and 5 bases, there was a span of 17 bases. The CDR3 reads CSASLTATGNNEQFF. DNA for the CDR3: TGCAGTGCTAGCCTGACAGCGACTGGAAACAATGAGCAGTTCTTC.

The chain has TRBV6-1 and TRBJ2-6, with 8 bases fitting TRBD1. V lost 1 base to trimming and J lost 4 bases; unmatched junction nucleotides: 6. Germline assignment: CDR1 MNHNS and CDR2 SASEGT. This CDR3 is 17 amino acids long. This CDR3 is CASSEVGRGPGANVLTF. The CDR3 bases are TGTGCCAGCAGTGAAGTTGGCAGGGGGCCAGGGGCCAACGTCCTGACTTTC.

CDR3 nucleotides: TGTGCCAGTAGTATAAACCACGGGGGGCCCCAGCATTTT. It encodes CASSINHGGPQHF. The gene calls are TRBV19 and TRBJ1-5; maybe TRBD1 (5 bases). This CDR3 contains 13 residues. Germline V CDR1 and CDR2: LNHDA, SQIVND (reference sequence). The ends were cut back, 2 bases at V and 9 bases at J, with 11 bases in the middle.

This clonotype was observed many times. V and J are TRBV7-2 and TRBJ2-1; D unresolved. The germline V gene encodes CDR1 SGHTA and CDR2 FQGNSA. This CDR3 comprises 15 residues. V lost 5 bases and J lost 0, with 11 bases in between. The CDR3 DNA is TGTGCCAGCAGCCCACCCAGGAGCTCCTACAATGAGCAGTTCTTC. Amino acid sequence: CASSPPRSSYNEQFF. Using reference TRBV7-2 and TRBJ2-1 for the parts outside the CDR3, the full variable domain is GAGVSQSPSNKVTEKGKDVELRCDPISGHTALYWYRQSLGQGLEFLIYFQGNSAPDKSGLPSDRFSAERTGGSVSTLTIQRTQQEDSAVYLCASSPPRSSYNEQFFGPGTRLTVL.

This clonotype has just a few counts. The chain links TRBV6-2 or TRBV6-3 to TRBJ1-1, with TRBD1 as a possible D gene (6 bases). V was cut by 7 bases and J by 5 bases, with 17 bases left in between. The CDR3 totals 14 residues. The V gene's germline CDR1 is MNHEY and CDR2 SVGEGT. CDR3 sequence: CASTKGQGGTEAFF. The DNA of the CDR3 is TGTGCCAGCACCAAAGGGCAAGGGGGGACTGAAGCTTTCTTT.

For this clonotype: One base away lies a much larger clone, so this may be a sequencing read error. The chain is built from TRBV7-2 and TRBJ1-2; no clear D gene. This CDR3 has 11 residues. CDR1 is SGHTA, CDR2 FQGNSA, per germline. This CDR3 reads CASSFGRTIHF. As DNA, the CDR3 is TGTGCCAGCAGCTTTGGAAGGACGATTCACTTC. Full variable domain (outside the CDR3, taken from reference TRBV7-2 and TRBJ1-2): GAGVSQSPSNKVTEKGKDVELRCDPISGHTALYWYRQSLGQGLEFLIYFQGNSAPDKSGLPSDRFSAERTGGSVSTLTIQRTQQEDSAVYLCASSFGRTIHFGSGTRLTVV.

The gene calls are TRBV10-3 and TRBJ1-5; D perhaps matches TRBD1 (5 bases). This CDR3 spans 16 amino acids. V was trimmed by 11 bases and J by 0 bases, leaving 20 bases between them. The germline V gene has CDR1 ENHRY and CDR2 SYGVKD. CDR3 region: CASSRDSPYSNQPQHF. The CDR3 bases are TGTGCCTCTTCCCGAGACAGCCCCTATAGCAATCAGCCCCAGCATTTT.

This clonotype occurred a few times. Just one base apart from a much larger clone, this may be a read error. This chain joins TRBV7-8 and TRBJ1-1, with a tentative D call TRBD1 (6 bases). Per the germline V gene, CDR1 is SGHVS and CDR2 is FQNEAQ. The CDR3 has 13 amino acids. As DNA, the CDR3 is TGTGCCAGCAGCATCGGACAGAACACTGGAGCTTTCTTT. Encoded protein: CASSIGQNTGAFF.

The chain links TRBV5-8 to TRBJ2-3; D is possibly TRBD2 (5 bases). The germline CDR1 and CDR2 sequences are SGHTS and YDEGEE. The CDR3 is made up of 14 amino acids. Trimming removed 6 bases at V and 2 bases at J, with 13 bases between. CDR3 in DNA: TGTGCCAGCAACGGAGCGGCGTCCACAGATACGCAGTATTTT. It codes for CASNGAASTDTQYF.

The table lists this clonotype with a few counts. V gene TRBV6-5 combines with J gene TRBJ1-1; TRBD1 matches 7 bases. There are 13 residues in the CDR3. Per germline, CDR1 MNHEY and CDR2 SVGAGI. V shed 6 bases, J shed 6 bases, and the junction held 7 bases outside the gene matches. This chain's CDR3 is CASRDQGGAEAFF. The CDR3 nucleotides read TGTGCCAGCAGGGACCAGGGGGGGGCTGAAGCTTTCTTT.

This clonotype was observed a few times. The genes are TRBV29-1 and TRBJ2-3; tentatively, D is TRBD2 (6 bases). CDR3 length: 12 amino acids. Trimming shortened V by 8 bases and J by 2 bases, and 11 bases separated the two germline ends. Germline CDR1 reads SQVTM; CDR2 reads ANQGSEA. CDR3 protein: CSFRGITDTQYF. The DNA for the CDR3 is TGCAGCTTTCGGGGGATCACAGATACGCAGTATTTT.

This clonotype has a single count. J is TRBJ2-4 and V is TRBV28; D possibly corresponds to TRBD1 (6 bases). CDR1 and CDR2 from the germline V gene are MDHEN and SYDVKM. The CDR3 sequence is 14 residues long. V was shortened by 3 bases and J by 15 bases, with 21 bases between the two germline ends. CDR3 in amino acids: CASSLPDRSRPVYF. The DNA of the CDR3 is TGTGCCAGCAGTTTGCCCGACAGGTCCCGACCCGTGTACTTC. The variable domain in full, completed from reference TRBV28 and TRBJ2-4, reads DVKVTQSSRYLVKRTGEKVFLECVQDMDHENMFWYRQDPGLGLRLIYFSYDVKMKEKGDIPEGYSVSREKKERFSLILESASTNQTSMYLCASSLPDRSRPVYFGAGTRLSVL.

V is TRBV5-4 and J is TRBJ2-1, with 8 bases lining up with TRBD2. Losses at the gene ends were 1 base for V and 3 bases for J; bases not matched to a gene: 3. Germline values: CDR1 SGHNT, CDR2 YYREEE (reference sequence). The CDR3 length is 15 residues. The CDR3 sequence: CASSLSSGIYNEQFF. The CDR3 DNA sequence: TGTGCCAGCAGCTTGAGTAGCGGGATCTACAATGAGCAGTTCTTC.

This clonotype was observed many times. V usage is TRBV6-1 and J usage is TRBJ1-1; 8 bases match TRBD1. The CDR3 covers 14 residues. With 8 bases clipped from V and 1 base from J, the junction kept 6 bases outside the gene matches. Germline-derived CDR1 and CDR2 are MNHNS and SASEGT. CDR3 region: CASRRQGQNTEAFF. The CDR3 DNA is TGTGCCAGCCGAAGACAGGGGCAGAACACTGAAGCTTTCTTT.

This clonotype was counted many times. This chain links TRBV6-5 with TRBJ1-1, with D hard to call. The CDR3 length is 11 residues. Trimming removed 4 bases at V and 1 base at J, with 1 base between. Germline CDR1 reads MNHEY; CDR2 reads SVGAGI. This chain's CDR3 is CASSWNTEAFF. The CDR3 DNA sequence: TGTGCCAGCAGTTGGAACACTGAAGCTTTCTTT.

The chain joins TRBV4-1 to TRBJ2-5; weak D call: TRBD2 (5 bases). Germline V gives CDR1 MGHRA, CDR2 YSYEKL. The CDR3 sequence is 13 residues long. V was trimmed by 4 bases and J by 3 bases, leaving 9 bases between them. The CDR3 here is CASSPADEETQYF. The CDR3 coding sequence is TGCGCCAGCAGCCCAGCGGACGAAGAGACCCAGTACTTC.

The chain recombines TRBV20-1 with TRBJ1-1; possible D gene TRBD1, 5 bases. Germline values: CDR1 DFQATT, CDR2 SNEGSKA (reference sequence). The CDR3 contains 13 residues. Trimming cost V 4 bases and J 6 bases, with 15 bases left between them. CDR3 in amino acids: CSATQGSFPEAFF. CDR3 DNA: TGCAGTGCTACTCAGGGATCGTTCCCTGAAGCTTTCTTT.

This clonotype was picked up a small number of times. The chain recombines TRBV15 with TRBJ2-1; D not certain. CDR1 and CDR2 (germline): LNHNV, YYDKDF (reference sequence). V lost 1 base and J 9 bases, leaving 10 bases between the germline ends. The CDR3 covers 13 residues. Here the CDR3 reads CATSRGDLGEQFF. The DNA of the CDR3 is TGTGCCACCAGCAGAGGAGATCTGGGTGAGCAGTTCTTC.

This clonotype was observed a few times. The V call is TRBV6-6, the J call TRBJ2-7, with a possible D match to TRBD2 (5 bases). The CDR3 runs 13 residues. V lost 2 bases and J 4 bases, leaving 9 bases between the germline ends. Germline CDR1 MNHNY, CDR2 SVGAGI (reference sequence). Written as DNA, the CDR3 is TGTGCCAGCAGTTACCGAGGGCCTTACGAGCAGTACGTC. Amino acids: CASSYRGPYEQYV.

The CDR3: CAWSAGVRVDEQFF. For the CDR3, the DNA is TGTGCCTGGAGTGCGGGTGTTAGGGTAGATGAGCAGTTCTTC. The chain has TRBV30 and TRBJ2-1; D is unclear. From germline, CDR1 is GTSNPN and CDR2 SVGIG (reference sequence). V lost 1 base and J lost 8, with 15 bases in between. The CDR3 runs to 14 residues.

This clonotype was observed at least ten times. The V call is TRBV7-6, the J call TRBJ1-2, with a tentative D call TRBD1 (6 bases). CDR3 length equals 13 residues. With 5 bases removed from V and 3 bases from J, the gap between germline ends came to 10 bases. Germline CDR1 and CDR2: SGHVS and FNYEAQ. CDR3 in amino acids: CASSPEGDYGYTF. In nucleotides, the CDR3 is TGTGCCAGCAGCCCCGAGGGGGACTATGGCTACACCTTC. Full variable domain (missing parts from reference TRBV7-6 and TRBJ1-2): GAGVSQSPRYKVTKRGQDVALRCDPISGHVSLYWYRQALGQGPEFLTYFNYEAQQDKSGLPNDRFSAERPEGSISTLTIQRTEQRDSAMYRCASSPEGDYGYTFGSGTRLTVV.

The rearrangement joins TRBV12-3 or TRBV12-4 to TRBJ1-6; D is uncertain. The CDR3 runs to 15 residues. Trimming removed 2 bases from V and 4 bases from J, with 9 bases in between. The CDR3 sequence is CASSLNGRYNSPLHF. In DNA, the CDR3 is TGTGCCAGCAGTTTAAACGGCAGATATAATTCACCCCTCCACTTT.